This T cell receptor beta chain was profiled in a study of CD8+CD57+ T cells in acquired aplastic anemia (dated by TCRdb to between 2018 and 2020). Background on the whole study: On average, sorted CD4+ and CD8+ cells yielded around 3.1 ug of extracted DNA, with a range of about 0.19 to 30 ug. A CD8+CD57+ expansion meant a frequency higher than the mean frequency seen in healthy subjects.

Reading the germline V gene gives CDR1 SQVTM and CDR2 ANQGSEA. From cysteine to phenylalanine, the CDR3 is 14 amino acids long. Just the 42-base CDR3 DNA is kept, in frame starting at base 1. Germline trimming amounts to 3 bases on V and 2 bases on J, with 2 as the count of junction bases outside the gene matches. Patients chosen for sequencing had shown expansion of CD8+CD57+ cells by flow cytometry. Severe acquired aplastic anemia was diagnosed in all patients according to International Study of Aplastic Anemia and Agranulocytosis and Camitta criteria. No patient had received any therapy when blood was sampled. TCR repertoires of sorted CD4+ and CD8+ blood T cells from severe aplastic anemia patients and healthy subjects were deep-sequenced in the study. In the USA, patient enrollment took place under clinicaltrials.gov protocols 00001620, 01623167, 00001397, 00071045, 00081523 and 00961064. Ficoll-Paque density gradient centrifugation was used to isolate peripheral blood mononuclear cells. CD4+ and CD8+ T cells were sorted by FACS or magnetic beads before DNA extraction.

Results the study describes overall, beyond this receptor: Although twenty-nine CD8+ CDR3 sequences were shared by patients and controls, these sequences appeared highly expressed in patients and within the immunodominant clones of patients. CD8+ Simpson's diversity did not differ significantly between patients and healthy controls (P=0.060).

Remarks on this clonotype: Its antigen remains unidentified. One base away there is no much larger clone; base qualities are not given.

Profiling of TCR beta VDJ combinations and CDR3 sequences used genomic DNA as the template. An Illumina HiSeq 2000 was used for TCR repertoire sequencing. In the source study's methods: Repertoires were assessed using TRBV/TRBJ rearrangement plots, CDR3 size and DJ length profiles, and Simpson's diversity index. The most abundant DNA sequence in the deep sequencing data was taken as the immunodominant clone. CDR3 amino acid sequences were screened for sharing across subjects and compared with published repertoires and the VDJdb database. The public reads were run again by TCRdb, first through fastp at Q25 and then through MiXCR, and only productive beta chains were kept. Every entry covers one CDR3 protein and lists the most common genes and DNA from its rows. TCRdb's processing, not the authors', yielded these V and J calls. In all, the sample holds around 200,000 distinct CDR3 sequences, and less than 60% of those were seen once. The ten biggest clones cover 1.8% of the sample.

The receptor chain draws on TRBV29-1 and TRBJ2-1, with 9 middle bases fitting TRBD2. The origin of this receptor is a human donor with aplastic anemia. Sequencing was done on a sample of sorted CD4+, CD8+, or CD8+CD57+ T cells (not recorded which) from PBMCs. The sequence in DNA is TGCAGCGTTGAGAGACTAGCGGCCTACAATGAGCAGTTCTTC. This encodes CSVERLAAYNEQFF.